Presented here are 27 T cell receptor beta chains from one specimen sequenced in a study of shared clonotypes between healthy human individuals (dated by TCRdb to about 2020). To prepare the library, the immunoSEQ multiplex PCR assay was applied. TCRdb limited this immuneACCESS table to in-frame rearrangements with V and J called. A share of clones is missing; checked studies link under half to unresolved V genes, and the rest is unexplained. For this sample the table gives approximately 2.5 million clones, of which roughly 93% were detected only once. 0.36% of the sample comes from the top ten. The sequenced sample was naive CD4+ T cells from PBMCs. The sample's cell subset or site label is to be understood as: CD45RA+ positively selected. The receptors shown here come from a man aged 18 to 35 in good health. Some clones in this sample may be carry-over from other donors' samples.

This sequence joins TRBV11-2 and TRBJ1-2; D is uncertain. The CDR3 consists of 13 residues. Germline CDR1 is SGHAT and CDR2 is FQNNGV. Trimming stripped 5 bases from V and 2 bases from J, with 9 bases between. CDR3 residues: CASSRDPNYGYTF. CDR3 nucleotide sequence: TGTGCCAGCAGCCGTGACCCGAACTATGGCTACACCTTC.

The chain is built from TRBV9 and TRBJ1-4; 9 bases map to TRBD1. The CDR3 contains 18 residues. CDR1 is SGDLS, CDR2 YYNGEE, per germline. J was trimmed by 3 bases and V by 2 bases; bases with no gene match: 11. This CDR3 is CASSVSGTGRLANEKLFF. CDR3 coding DNA: TGTGCCAGCAGCGTTTCCGGGACAGGGAGGTTAGCTAATGAAAAACTGTTTTTT.

The chain is built from TRBV14 and TRBJ2-2, with no clear D. The V gene lost 0 bases and the J gene lost 1 base, with 0 bases spanning the gap. This CDR3 spans 13 amino acids. The V gene's germline CDR1 is SGHDN and CDR2 FVKESK. The CDR3 nucleotides read TGTGCCAGCAGCCAAGAGAACACCGGGGAGCTGTTTTTT. Its translation: CASSQENTGELFF.

This clone appeared once. The chain combines TRBV15 with TRBJ2-7; D gene uncertain. Germline values: CDR1 LNHNV, CDR2 YYDKDF (reference sequence). V lost 0 bases and J 2 bases, leaving 11 bases between the germline ends. The CDR3 covers 15 residues. The CDR3 DNA reads as TGTGCCACCAGCAGAGAGGTACGTCTGCCCTACGAGCAGTACTTC. Translating it yields CATSREVRLPYEQYF.

The chain recombines TRBV28 with TRBJ2-5; 11 bases match TRBD1. The germline gives CDR1 MDHEN, CDR2 SYDVKM. J gave up 5 bases and V 5 bases, and 7 bases lay outside the gene matches. The CDR3 has 15 amino acids. The CDR3 nucleotides read TGTGCCAGCAGTGCCCGGACAGGGGGCTGGGAGACCCAGTACTTC. Its protein product is CASSARTGGWETQYF.

This clone was seen a handful of times. The chain recombines TRBV7-9 with TRBJ1-1, with no clear D. Germline CDR1 reads SEHNR; CDR2 reads FQNEAQ (reference sequence). This CDR3 has 12 amino acids. This CDR3 reads CLSVRGNTEAFF. DNA for the CDR3: TGTCTTAGTGTACGCGGGAACACTGAAGCTTTCTTT.

On this clone itself: Other nucleotide sequences from this sample produce the same CDR3. The V gene is TRBV29-1, the J gene TRBJ2-7, with a possible D match to TRBD2 (5 bases). Germline loops: CDR1 SQVTM, CDR2 ANQGSEA. CDR3 size: 12 residues. The V end was cut by 4 bases, the J end by 0 bases, with 7 bases between. CDR3 nucleotides: TGCAGCGTTGCGGGAACCTCCTACGAGCAGTACTTC. Translating it yields CSVAGTSYEQYF.

The V and J genes are TRBV5-1 and TRBJ2-2; tentative D call: TRBD1 (6 bases). The ends were cut back, 4 bases at V and 6 bases at J, with 16 bases in the middle. The CDR3 loop spans 15 amino acids. Germline V lookup: CDR1 SGHRS, CDR2 YFSETQ. The CDR3 spells CASSPGQPRAGELFF. The DNA of the CDR3 is TGCGCCAGCAGCCCCGGACAGCCCCGGGCCGGGGAGCTGTTTTTT.

The chain joins TRBV27 to TRBJ1-1; D is unresolved. The CDR3 sequence is 15 residues long. The germline V gene encodes CDR1 MNHEY and CDR2 SMNVEV (reference sequence). V lost 1 base and J lost 4, with 13 bases in between. CDR3 nucleotide sequence: TGTGCCAGCAGTTTATTGGTAGGACCACTCACTGAAGCTTTCTTT. It translates to CASSLLVGPLTEAFF.

The chain joins TRBV28 to TRBJ2-1, with D possibly being TRBD1 (5 bases). The CDR3 runs 15 residues. Germline loops: CDR1 MDHEN, CDR2 SYDVKM. V was shortened by 2 bases and J by 5 bases, with 13 bases between the two germline ends. CDR3 in amino acids: CASSLGGAGNNEQFF. CDR3 nucleotide sequence: TGTGCCAGCAGTTTAGGTGGGGCAGGGAACAATGAGCAGTTCTTC.

V gene TRBV7-2 combines with J gene TRBJ2-3; D not certain. The ends were cut back, 5 bases at V and 4 bases at J, with 13 bases in the middle. The CDR3 is 14 residues long. Germline CDR1 is SGHTA and CDR2 is FQGNSA. As DNA, the CDR3 is TGTGCCAGCAGCCTGAGGCTGCCGGCAGATACGCAGTATTTT. Translated: CASSLRLPADTQYF.

The chain combines TRBV6-5 with TRBJ2-7, with D tentatively TRBD1 (6 bases). The CDR3 is 13 residues long. The germline V and J ends were trimmed by 6 bases and 3 bases, with 12 bases remaining between them. In germline, CDR1 is MNHEY, CDR2 SVGAGI. The CDR3, as DNA: TGTGCCAGCAGCCTAAAACAGGGCTACGAGCAGTACTTC. This codes for CASSLKQGYEQYF.

The genes are TRBV19 and TRBJ2-7; D is perhaps TRBD1 or TRBD2 (6 bases each). The CDR3 covers 15 residues. V was trimmed by 9 bases and J by 6 bases, leaving 24 bases between them. Germline V CDR1 and CDR2: LNHDA, SQIVND (reference sequence). CDR3 bases: TGTGCCAGCGGTCGTTCCGGGGGCGGTAGTGGCGAGCAGTACTTC. This gives the protein CASGRSGGGSGEQYF.

In regard to this clone: Distinct nucleotide sequences in the sample also encode this CDR3. This sequence joins TRBV28 and TRBJ2-7; no reliable D call. Trimming took off 1 base at V and 6 bases at J, with 7 bases between the two ends. The CDR3 covers 12 residues. Germline CDR1 and CDR2: MDHEN and SYDVKM. CDR3 coding DNA: TGTGCCAGCAGTTTATTCTCTGGCGAGCAGTACTTC. Amino acids: CASSLFSGEQYF.

The V call is TRBV7-6, the J call TRBJ2-7, with D tentatively TRBD2 (7 bases). There are 14 residues in the CDR3. Trimming shortened V by 5 bases and J by 6 bases, and 17 bases separated the two germline ends. CDR1 and CDR2 (germline): SGHVS, FNYEAQ. CDR3 amino acids: CASSTGGQRREQYF. The CDR3 nucleotides read TGTGCCAGCAGCACCGGGGGGCAAAGGCGCGAGCAGTACTTC.

Worth noting for this clone: The same CDR3 arises from other DNA sequences in this sample as well. The rearrangement uses TRBV28 and TRBJ1-5; D unclear. The CDR3 contains 12 residues. Trimming took off 5 bases at V and 5 bases at J, with 7 bases between the two ends. CDR1 is MDHEN, CDR2 SYDVKM, per germline. DNA for the CDR3: TGTGCCAGCAGTCTGCAGGATCAGCCCCAGCATTTT. Translation: CASSLQDQPQHF. The whole variable domain, filled in from reference TRBV28 and TRBJ1-5, reads DVKVTQSSRYLVKRTGEKVFLECVQDMDHENMFWYRQDPGLGLRLIYFSYDVKMKEKGDIPEGYSVSREKKERFSLILESASTNQTSMYLCASSLQDQPQHFGDGTRLSIL.

This clone was observed a single time. The chain has TRBV6-5 and TRBJ2-1, with TRBD2 identical over 7 bases. This CDR3 has 15 amino acids. Germline CDR1 is MNHEY and CDR2 is SVGAGI. Trimming at V came to 6 bases and at J to 2 bases, leaving 7 bases not matched to a gene. This chain's CDR3 is CASRSSGPAYNEQFF. In DNA, the CDR3 is TGTGCCAGCAGAAGTAGCGGGCCAGCCTACAATGAGCAGTTCTTC.

The genes are TRBV5-1 and TRBJ2-5; 8 bases fit TRBD1. Losses at the gene ends were 1 base for V and 9 bases for J; bases not matched to a gene: 11. Per germline, CDR1 SGHRS and CDR2 YFSETQ. The CDR3 sequence is 15 residues long. The CDR3 reads CASSLIGTGTGAQYF. DNA for the CDR3: TGCGCCAGCAGCTTGATTGGGACAGGAACTGGGGCCCAGTACTTC.

The rearrangement joins TRBV27 to TRBJ2-7, with D hard to call. V dropped 4 bases and J dropped 0 bases, with 7 bases sitting between them. The CDR3 is 13 amino acids. In germline, CDR1 is MNHEY, CDR2 SMNVEV (reference sequence). The CDR3 spells CASSSHSSYEQYF. DNA for the CDR3: TGTGCCAGCAGTTCGCATAGCTCCTACGAGCAGTACTTC.

The chain is built from TRBV10-3 and TRBJ1-1, with a tentative D call TRBD1 (5 bases). From germline, CDR1 is ENHRY and CDR2 SYGVKD. There are 13 residues in the CDR3. The V and J ends lost 6 bases and 4 bases respectively, with 12 bases between them. CDR3 sequence reads: CAIRGGEGTEAFF. CDR3 coding DNA: TGTGCCATCAGGGGGGGGGAAGGCACTGAAGCTTTCTTT.

This rearrangement joins TRBV19 to TRBJ1-6; 7 nucleotides agree with TRBD1. The ends lost 6 bases at V and 10 bases at J; junction bases unmatched: 12. This CDR3 spans 15 amino acids. Germline CDR1 is LNHDA and CDR2 is SQIVND (reference sequence). The CDR3 spells CASSEGQTHPSPLHF. Written as DNA, the CDR3 is TGTGCCAGTAGCGAGGGACAGACGCACCCCTCACCCCTCCACTTT.

The chain has TRBV6-5 and TRBJ2-7; 8 nucleotides agree with TRBD1. V was clipped by 6 bases and J by 5 bases; unmatched bases: 3. CDR1 and CDR2 (germline): MNHEY, SVGAGI. The length of the CDR3 is 12 residues. The CDR3 DNA sequence: TGTGCCAGCAGGGACAGGGCCCACGAGCAGTACTTC. It is translated as CASRDRAHEQYF.

The chain couples TRBV5-6 to TRBJ2-4; maybe TRBD1 (5 bases). This CDR3 is 12 amino acids long. Per germline, CDR1 SGHDT and CDR2 YYEEEE. The V end lost 0 bases, the J end lost 8 bases, and 6 bases lay between the germline ends. In DNA form, the CDR3 reads TGTGCCAGCAGCTTGGCAGGGCACATTCAGTACTTC. This sequence encodes CASSLAGHIQYF.

This chain joins TRBV6-1 and TRBJ1-5; the D gene is possibly TRBD1 (6 bases). The germline V gene has CDR1 MNHNS and CDR2 SASEGT. Deletions cut 2 bases from V and 2 bases from J, with 10 bases between. The CDR3 is 15 amino acids. The CDR3 region has the DNA TGTGCCAGCAGTGAAACAGGGAGAGGCAATCAGCCCCAGCATTTT. This encodes CASSETGRGNQPQHF.

As regards this clone: Other DNA sequences in this sample translate to the same CDR3. The V call is TRBV19, the J call TRBJ2-1, with D possibly matching TRBD2 (5 bases). Per the germline V gene, CDR1 is LNHDA and CDR2 is SQIVND (reference sequence). This CDR3 has 15 residues. Trimming stripped 3 bases from V and 0 bases from J, with 9 bases between. The CDR3 DNA follows: TGTGCCAGTAGTATTCGGAGGAGCTCCTACAATGAGCAGTTCTTC. As protein: CASSIRRSSYNEQFF. Full variable domain (rest looked up from reference TRBV19 and TRBJ2-1): DGGITQSPKYLFRKEGQNVTLSCEQNLNHDAMYWYRQDPGQGLRLIYYSQIVNDFQKGDIAEGYSVSREKKESFPLTVTSAQKNPTAFYLCASSIRRSSYNEQFFGPGTRLTVL.

The V call is TRBV5-1, the J call TRBJ2-1, with 9 bases aligning to TRBD2. Looked up from germline, CDR1 is SGHRS and CDR2 is YFSETQ. The CDR3 is 19 amino acids. Losses at the gene ends were 3 bases for V and 0 bases for J; bases not matched to a gene: 13. The CDR3, as DNA: TGCGCCAGCAGCTCGGCGCCAGCGGGAGGCCAGAGCTCCTACAATGAGCAGTTCTTC. It codes for CASSSAPAGGQSSYNEQFF.

The rearrangement links TRBV30 to TRBJ2-6; D is possibly TRBD2 (6 bases). Germline V gene sequence: CDR1 GTSNPN, CDR2 SVGIG (reference sequence). Trimming removed 1 base at V and 0 bases at J, with 19 bases between. The CDR3 spans 19 residues. The CDR3 here is CAWSDPGLQGGSGANVLTF. CDR3 sequence (DNA): TGTGCCTGGAGTGACCCGGGACTCCAAGGCGGCTCTGGGGCCAACGTCCTGACTTTC.